The clone carrying this T cell receptor beta chain was found once. Authors' analysis steps: By means of reference gene primer amplification, nucleated cell counts were estimated. Using immunoSEQ multiplex PCR, the repertoire was profiled, and TCRdb retains in-frame clones only, with some absent. V and J calls and clone size are those listed in that table; D and trimming were worked out from the DNA. The repertoire has about 120,000 clones, about 85% of them found once; the top ten carry around 9.9%. These data are taken from a study of blood T cell repertoires in COVID-19. Background on the study: Whether acute or convalescent, the COVID-19 samples came from the United States, Italy and Spain. PBMCs, B-cell-depleted T cells, or T cells were the source of the cDNA or gDNA that made up the material.

With 5 bases removed from V and 1 base from J, the gap between germline ends came to 9 bases. The CDR3 runs 15 residues. The V gene's germline CDR1 is SGHTA and CDR2 FQGNSA. The chain uses TRBV7-2 and TRBJ2-6; TRBD2 is a possible D gene (6 bases). Sequenced sample: peripheral blood. The clonotype was recovered from a man of 80 years or more with acute or convalescent COVID-19. This chain's CDR3 is CASSQSGSGANVLTF. DNA of the CDR3: TGTGCCAGCAGCCAGAGCGGGTCTGGGGCCAACGTCCTGACTTTC.